What follows are 17 T cell receptor beta chains derived from one specimen sequenced in a study of tumor-infiltrating lymphocytes in primary liver carcinoma (dated by TCRdb to about 2017). Total RNA and DNA were co-extracted from 20-30 mg of bulk tissue with the AllPrep DNA/RNA mini kit, without cell sorting. Sequencing was carried out with an Illumina HiSeq 2500. Using a constant-region primer and ProtoScript II reverse transcriptase, TCRbeta-specific cDNA was reverse-transcribed from approximately 0.55 ug total RNA. TCRbeta libraries were built with three nested multiplex PCR rounds, a slightly modified ARM-PCR procedure. Each of the first two PCR rounds ran for around 11 cycles using multiplex TRBV1-TRBV30 forward primers together with a Cbeta reverse primer. The public reads were reanalyzed by TCRdb: fastp trimming at Q25, MiXCR alignment, in-frame beta chains only. Each CDR3 protein appears once, grouped with its most common genes and DNA. The table for this sample lists more than 50,000 distinct CDR3 sequences; 70% to 75% of them were counted only once. Under 30% of the sample goes to the ten largest clones.

Input material: liver tumor tissue from sampling region 2. The intended sense of this specimen's cell subset or site label: tumor region T2, inferior pole. The receptors come from a man aged 35-49 years with primary liver carcinoma and hepatitis B virus infection.

To note about this clonotype: The CDR3 does not close with the conserved phenylalanine or tryptophan, likely indicating a read error. No DNA is shown, since the ends of the CDR3 on it are uncertain; the CDR3 is the one TCRdb lists. The chain links TRBV6-2 or TRBV6-3 to TRBJ2-5. The germline gives CDR1 MNHEY, CDR2 SVGEGT. The CDR3 extends over 12 residues, inclusive of both ends. The CDR3 reads CASSWGQETPYL.

The rearrangement links TRBV30 to TRBJ2-7; 9 bases match TRBD1. Losses at the gene ends were 5 bases for V and 9 bases for J; bases not matched to a gene: 14. Germline V gives CDR1 GTSNPN, CDR2 SVGIG (reference sequence). CDR3 size: 14 residues. For the CDR3, the DNA is TGTGCCTGGTTACCCGGGACAGGGCCCCACGGGCAGTACTTC. Its translation is CAWLPGTGPHGQYF.

The CDR3 sequence is CASSPRLDVHEQFF. CDR3 sequence (DNA): TGTGCCAGCAGTCCAAGACTAGATGTCCATGAGCAGTTCTTC. The chain employs TRBV12-3 or TRBV12-4 and TRBJ2-1; perhaps TRBD2 as D (6 bases). The V and J ends lost 5 bases and 8 bases respectively, with 16 bases between them. This CDR3 comprises 14 residues.

In the case of this clonotype: The junction and the germline gene differ at one end; a read error may be behind it. The chain has TRBV6-1 and TRBJ2-2, with 7 bases identical to TRBD2. This CDR3 region has 17 residues. Germline-derived CDR1 and CDR2 are MNHNS and SASEGT. This chain's CDR3 is CVSSVLEGGPNTGELFF. CDR3 coding DNA: TGTGTCAGCAGTGTGTTAGAGGGAGGGCCGAATACCGGGGAGCTGTTTTTT.

As regards this clonotype: Because it lacks the conserved phenylalanine or tryptophan at the end, this CDR3 is likely a read error. This chain joins TRBV11-2 and TRBJ2-1; D is perhaps TRBD2 (5 bases). The germline gives CDR1 SGHAT, CDR2 FQNNGV. The CDR3 has 16 residues. Trimming took off 3 bases at V and 9 bases at J, with 21 bases between the two ends. CDR3 sequence: CASSLNIGLAMGEQFY. The CDR3 nucleotides are TGTGCCAGCAGCTTGAATATCGGACTGGCCATGGGTGAGCAGTTCTAC.

The chain recombines TRBV7-8 with TRBJ2-7; the D is unclear. The germline CDR1 and CDR2 sequences are SGHVS and FQNEAQ. Trimming shortened V by 1 base and J by 1 base, and 14 bases separated the two germline ends. The CDR3 is made up of 16 amino acids. The CDR3 coding sequence is TGTGCCAGCAGCTTAGTGCTAGTGGAAAATTCCTACGAGCAGTACTTC. Translated: CASSLVLVENSYEQYF.

In the case of this clonotype: The junction departs from germline at one end; a sequencing error may be responsible. The chain recombines TRBV29-1 with TRBJ2-5, with 7 bases aligning to TRBD2. The germline gives CDR1 SQVTM, CDR2 ANQGSEA. The CDR3 totals 13 residues. The CDR3 DNA reads TGCAGCGTTGATGGGAGGGCCGTTGAGACCCAATACTTC. Residues: CSVDGRAVETQYF.

The chain recombines TRBV6-1 with TRBJ2-7; perhaps TRBD1 as D (5 bases). From germline, CDR1 is MNHNS and CDR2 SASEGT. The CDR3 is 14 residues long. V shed 8 bases and J shed 7 bases, with 21 bases lying between them. The CDR3 DNA reads as TGTGCCAGCGACAGCTGGATATTTTCCCAGGAGCAGTACTTC. Its protein product is CASDSWIFSQEQYF.

As to this clonotype: This CDR3 is missing its conserved last phenylalanine or tryptophan, likely due to a read error. This chain links TRBV7-2 with TRBJ2-3; the D gene is possibly TRBD2 (6 bases). Germline CDR1 SGHTA, CDR2 FQGNSA. V lost 3 bases to trimming and J lost 0 bases, with 10 bases between them. This CDR3 has 15 residues. CDR3 protein: CASSFTGTSTDTQYI. DNA for the CDR3: TGTGCCAGCAGCTTTACCGGGACTAGCACAGATACGCAGTATATT.

In its sample, this clonotype was seen many times. The chain couples TRBV4-1 to TRBJ2-2; D may be TRBD1 (5 bases). CDR3 length equals 14 residues. Germline V lookup: CDR1 MGHRA, CDR2 YSYEKL. V gave up 4 bases and J gave up 6 bases, with 12 bases separating them. CDR3 amino acids: CASSPPQGSGELFF. DNA for the CDR3: TGCGCCAGCAGCCCCCCCCAGGGATCCGGGGAGCTGTTTTTT.

In this sample, this clonotype turned up once. The junction does not match germline at one end; this may be a read error. The rearrangement links TRBV29-1 to TRBJ2-2, with D perhaps TRBD2 (5 bases). The length of the CDR3 is 12 residues. The germline CDR1 and CDR2 sequences are SQVTM and ANQGSEA. The CDR3: CSAATNTGELFF. For the CDR3, the DNA is TGCAGCGCTGCTACAAACACCGGGGAGCTGTTTTTC.

Remarks on this clonotype: Compared with germline, one end of the junction differs, possibly owing to a read error. The chain joins TRBV6-1 to TRBJ2-1, with a tentative D call TRBD2 (5 bases). Germline loops: CDR1 MNHNS, CDR2 SASEGT. This CDR3 comprises 15 residues. The CDR3 nucleotides are TGTGCTACACGAGAAGCGGCAGAGCCCTACAATGGGCAGTTCTTC. Translation gives CATREAAEPYNGQFF.

The chain has TRBV11-2 and TRBJ2-4; D may match TRBD1 or TRBD2 (6 bases each). Trimming pared 9 bases from V and 13 bases from J, leaving 25 bases between. Germline V gene data show CDR1 as SGHAT and CDR2 as FQNNGV. The CDR3 totals 14 residues. The CDR3 nucleotides are TGTGCCAGTAGCCCCCAACGGGGGTGGGACACCCAGTACTTC. It codes for CASSPQRGWDTQYF.

Remarks on this clonotype: A much larger clone is a single base away; this may be a read error. This chain connects TRBV7-9 to TRBJ1-1, with 10 bases fitting TRBD1. Germline CDR1 SEHNR, CDR2 FQNEAQ (reference sequence). Losses at the gene ends were 5 bases for V and 1 base for J; bases not matched to a gene: 7. There are 16 residues in the CDR3. CDR3 sequence: CASSLRTGGANTEAFF. The CDR3 nucleotides read TGTGCCAGCAGCCTCCGGACAGGGGGGGCGAACACTGAAGCTTTCTTT.

This clonotype appeared a few times. A much larger clone lies one base from this, so it may be a read error. V usage is TRBV5-6 and J usage is TRBJ1-1; 7 bases agree with TRBD1. Germline V gives CDR1 SGHDT, CDR2 YYEEEE. CDR3 length equals 16 residues. The CDR3 bases are TGTGCCAGCAGCGCGGGACAGCCCTACATGAACATTGAAGCTTTCTTT. Encoded protein: CASSAGQPYMNIEAFF.

Notes on this clonotype: Sequence at one end of the junction differs from germline and may be a read error. V and J are TRBV10-3 and TRBJ1-1, with 7 bases lining up with TRBD1. The CDR3 sequence is 14 residues long. Germline-derived CDR1 and CDR2 are ENHRY and SYGVKD. CDR3 DNA: TGTGCCATCAGTGATGACAGGGCGAACACTGAAACTTTCTTT. Its protein is CAISDDRANTETFF.

The chain has TRBV11-2 and TRBJ1-4, with D tentatively TRBD1 (5 bases). Germline V CDR1 and CDR2: SGHAT, FQNNGV. The CDR3 contains 14 residues. V gave up 11 bases and J gave up 8 bases, with 21 bases separating them. The CDR3 coding sequence is TGTGCCGGCTACTTAGAGGTTGGGGACGAAAAACTGTTTTTT. Encoded protein: CAGYLEVGDEKLFF.